These T cell receptor beta chains were read from a single sample in a study of beta chain features in type 1 diabetes. Assay used: immunoSEQ multiplex PCR; TCRdb lists only in-frame clones, some missing. This sample has just under 150,000 clones; more than 10% occur once, and the top ten carry roughly 1.4%. The source material was central memory CD4+ T cells from blood. The receptors stem from a man between 18 and 35 years old with type 1 diabetes. CDR3s include the opening cysteine and the closing phenylalanine or tryptophan. The D gene is left open where the match is weak. A row's size may be missing; if present it is once, few, many or a size class.

clone_size d_call j_call v_call cdr3_nt cdr3_aa
few - TRBJ1-6 TRBV7-8 TGTGCCAGCAGCTTTCAGGCGGATTCACCCCTCCACTTT CASSFQADSPLHF
few - TRBJ1-3 TRBV7-2 TGTGCCAGCACCAAAGTTGCGGGATCTGGAAACACCATATATTTT CASTKVAGSGNTIYF
many TRBD2 TRBJ2-1 TRBV5-4 TGTGCCAGCAGCTTACGTGGACTAGCGACCTTGGGGGATGAGCAGTTCTTC CASSLRGLATLGDEQFF
- - TRBJ1-5 TRBV6-1 TGTGCCAGCAGGTCAGGGGCAAGTAGCAATCAGCCCCAGCATTTT CASRSGASSNQPQHF
few - TRBJ1-5 TRBV16 TGTGCCAGCAGCCGTGCATGGGATCAGCCCCAGCATTTT CASSRAWDQPQHF
few - TRBJ2-6 TRBV25-1 TGTGCCAGCAGCGGCCTCGGGCTAACTGGGGCCAACGTCCTGACTTTC CASSGLGLTGANVLTF
- TRBD1 TRBJ1-2 TRBV28 TGTGCCAGCAGCAGGGGGCAGGACTATGGCTACACCTTC CASSRGQDYGYTF
- - TRBJ2-7 TRBV19 TGTGCCAGTAGTTGGGGGAGCGAGCAGTACTTC CASSWGSEQYF
- - TRBJ2-5 TRBV6-5 TGTGCCAGCAAAAATGTGGAGACCCAGTACTTC CASKNVETQYF
- - TRBJ1-2 TRBV6-1 TGTGCCAGCAGTCCTAACAGGGAAGCTAACTATGGCTACACCTTC CASSPNREANYGYTF
- TRBD1 TRBJ2-2 TRBV30 TGTGCCGCGGCGCGGGCAGGGGGCAGTCAGGACACCGGGGAGCTGTTTTTT CAAARAGGSQDTGELFF
few TRBD1 TRBJ2-7 TRBV19 TGTGCCAGTAGTTCCGGGACAGTTAATTACGAGCAGTACTTC CASSSGTVNYEQYF
- - TRBJ1-2 TRBV5-4 TGTGCCAGCAGCCTACCGGGACCCTCTTATGGCTACACCTTC CASSLPGPSYGYTF
- - TRBJ1-1 TRBV30 TGTGCCTGGAGTCGACAGGCCATGAACACTGAAGCTTTCTTT CAWSRQAMNTEAFF
few - TRBJ2-5 TRBV7-9 TGTGCCAGCAGCTTAGGGGGGGATCGAGAGACCCAGTACTTC CASSLGGDRETQYF
few - TRBJ1-5 TRBV11-1 TGTGCCAGCAGCCTCAATAGCAATCAGCCCCAGCATTTT CASSLNSNQPQHF
- - TRBJ2-7 TRBV11-3 TGTGCCAGCAGGGGGGACCCCGTGGGCGAGCAGTACTTC CASRGDPVGEQYF
- - TRBJ1-2 TRBV20-1 TGCAGTGCCCAGACACGCTATGGCTACACCTTC CSAQTRYGYTF
few - TRBJ1-2 TRBV30 TGTGCCTGGAAAGGATTAGGCTATGGCTACACCTTC CAWKGLGYGYTF
- - TRBJ1-2 TRBV15 TGTGCCACCAGCAGAGATCTTGTCCAATCCGTAGGGTTGGGGAACTATGGCTACACCTTC CATSRDLVQSVGLGNYGYTF
- - TRBJ2-7 TRBV10-3 TGTGCCATCAGCCCTAGGACGGGACGGACGGTTCAACTACCCTACGAGCAGTACTTC CAISPRTGRTVQLPYEQYF
- - TRBJ1-5 TRBV5-1 TGCGCCAGCAGCTCAGAAGGTCAACAGCCCCAGCATTTT CASSSEGQQPQHF
- TRBD1 TRBJ1-1 TRBV18 TGTGCCAGCTCACCAGGACAGGGGAACACTGAAGCTTTCTTT CASSPGQGNTEAFF
- - TRBJ2-1 TRBV5-1 TGCGCCAGCAGCTTTAGGGAGGACAATGAGCAGTTCTTC CASSFREDNEQFF
few TRBD1 TRBJ1-4 TRBV10-3 TGTGCCATCAGCGCGGGGGACAGAGTCAATGAAAAACTGTTTTTT CAISAGDRVNEKLFF
few - TRBJ2-2 TRBV30 TGTGCCTGGAGTGGATACGGGGAGCTGTTTTTT CAWSGYGELFF
- - TRBJ2-5 TRBV5-4 TGTGCCAGCAGTCGCGCGGGGCAAGAGACCCAGTACTTC CASSRAGQETQYF
- - TRBJ1-5 TRBV29-1 TGCAGCGTTGTTCAGGAGGGTTGGAATCAGCCCCAGCATTTT CSVVQEGWNQPQHF
- - TRBJ2-5 TRBV7-8 TGTGCCAGCAGCGGAGCGGGACACGAGACCCAGTACTTC CASSGAGHETQYF
- - TRBJ1-1 TRBV7-9 TGTGCCAGCAGCCGTCTCATGAACACTGAGGGTGGAGCTTTCTTT CASSRLMNTEGGAFF
- TRBD1 TRBJ2-7 TRBV7-2 TGTGCCAGCAGCTTGACAGGGGTCCCCTACGAGCAGTACTTC CASSLTGVPYEQYF
- - TRBJ1-1 TRBV7-3 TGTGCCAGCAGCTTACAACAGAACACTGAAGCTTTCTTT CASSLQQNTEAFF
- TRBD1 TRBJ1-6 TRBV5-6 TGTGCCAGCAGCTTGGGAGACAGGGCCTCACCCCTCCACTTT CASSLGDRASPLHF
few - TRBJ2-1 TRBV7-3 TGTGCCAGCAGCTTCGGCCCCGGTTCAGAGAATGAGCAGTTCTTC CASSFGPGSENEQFF
- - TRBJ1-1 TRBV14 TGTGCCAGCAGCCAGGCGGGGGGGGCCGCTGAAGCTTTCTTT CASSQAGGAAEAFF
- - TRBJ1-1 TRBV6-5 TGTGCCAGCAGTTTAGAAGGGATGGGCACTGAAGCTTTCTTT CASSLEGMGTEAFF
- - TRBJ1-2 TRBV4-2 TGTGCCAGCAGCCAAGAGGCGGTGGACGGTCGCTACACCTTC CASSQEAVDGRYTF
- - TRBJ2-5 TRBV19 TGTGCCAGTAGTATGTCTGGGGGGCCGGGGGAGACCCAGTACTTC CASSMSGGPGETQYF
- - TRBJ2-1 TRBV27 TGTGCCAGCAGTTTAGCGGGGCACTCCTACAATGAGCAGTTCTTC CASSLAGHSYNEQFF
- - TRBJ2-3 TRBV30 TGTGCCTGGACGATGATAGCGGAGTCCACAGATACGCAGTATTTT CAWTMIAESTDTQYF
- - TRBJ2-7 TRBV5-1 TGCGCCAGCAGCGCCGTCCCAGAACCCTACGAGCAGTACTTC CASSAVPEPYEQYF
many - TRBJ2-1 TRBV7-6 TGTGCCAGCAGCCCCCAGGTGGGGAATGAGCAGTTCTTC CASSPQVGNEQFF
few - TRBJ2-3 TRBV10-2 TGCGCCAGCAGTGACGCGACAGGCTTCACGCAGTATTTT CASSDATGFTQYF
few - TRBJ2-1 TRBV7-9 TGTGCCAGCAGCTTCCCGCAGGGTGAGCAGTTCTTC CASSFPQGEQFF
- TRBD1 TRBJ1-2 TRBV9 TGTGCCAGCAGCCCCGCCGACAGGGGCGGCTACACCTTC CASSPADRGGYTF
- - TRBJ1-2 TRBV12-2 TGTGCAAGTCGCTTCAGAGACGCTGCTAACTATGGCTACACCTTC CASRFRDAANYGYTF
few TRBD1 TRBJ1-2 TRBV6-1 TGTGCCAGCAGCGTACCGGGACAGGGATATGGCTACACCTTC CASSVPGQGYGYTF
- - TRBJ1-4 TRBV30 TGTGCCTGGGGACCGTATAATGAAAAACTGTTTTTT CAWGPYNEKLFF
- - TRBJ1-1 TRBV18 TGTGCCAGCCTAGAGGCGAACACTGAAGCTTTCTTT CASLEANTEAFF
- - TRBJ2-3 TRBV10-3 TGTGCCACCGGGGTAAGGGGGGCAGATACGCAGTATTTT CATGVRGADTQYF
- - TRBJ1-1 TRBV28 TGTGCCAGCAGTTTCTTTTCTATAAACACTGAAGCTTTCTTT CASSFFSINTEAFF
few TRBD2 TRBJ2-5 TRBV28 TGTGCCAGCAGCCCCGGACTAGCGGGGCACGAGACCCAGTACTTC CASSPGLAGHETQYF
many - TRBJ2-3 TRBV7-9 TGTGCCAGCAGCTTAGCGAAGGGGATTGGTGACACAGATACGCAGTATTTT CASSLAKGIGDTDTQYF
- - TRBJ2-3 TRBV5-6 TGTGCCAGCAGCTCACAATCCAGAAATACGCAGTATTTT CASSSQSRNTQYF
- - TRBJ1-2 TRBV27 TGTGCGAGCAGTGACTCAGGGAACTATGGCTACACCTTC CASSDSGNYGYTF